The entry below gives a single TCR beta chain sequence along with its context. This entry belongs to a study of blood T cell repertoires in COVID-19. Whole-study context: The United States, Italy and Spain provided the acute and convalescent COVID-19 samples. T cells, B-cell-depleted T cells, or PBMCs supplied cDNA or gDNA.

Method: immunoSEQ multiplex PCR; TCRdb's copy keeps in-frame clones and lacks some. The table shows about 80,000 clones, with approximately 84% occurring only once. The CDR3 consists of 15 residues. Trimming left V 1 base short and J 3 bases short, with 13 bases between. Germline CDR1 LNHDA, CDR2 SQIVND (reference sequence). Material: peripheral blood. The rearrangement uses TRBV19 and TRBJ2-7; a possible D gene is TRBD2 (6 bases). This receptor was taken from a man in his sixties with active or convalescent COVID-19. The CDR3 nucleotides read TGTGCCAGTAGTATAGGCGGAGGGAGAGTCTACGAGCAGTACTTC. It encodes CASSIGGGRVYEQYF.